The rows below give T cell receptor beta chains drawn from one sample of a study of blood T cell repertoires in COVID-19. Some clones are missing from TCRdb's copy, which holds only in-frame ones; the method was immunoSEQ multiplex PCR. The table shows about 74,000 clones, with about 92% occurring only once. The sequencing input was peripheral blood. The receptors were gathered from a human donor in a cohort sampled during active COVID-19. Each CDR3 is given with its conserved first and last residue. The order of the fields is J gene, V gene, CDR3 protein.

>TRBJ2-3|TRBV19
CASSIWRLADTQYF
>TRBJ2-1|TRBV19
CASSVAYLSYNEQFF
>TRBJ2-7|TRBV5-6
CASSWDNYEQYF
>TRBJ2-7|TRBV7-9
CASSPPDIFGEQYF
>TRBJ2-2|TRBV5-5
CASSPLLRGGNTGELFF
>TRBJ2-6|TRBV28
CASSLPGGAGFAGANVLTF
>TRBJ2-2|TRBV18
CASSPALLAGTGELFF
>TRBJ2-1|TRBV4-3
CASSSGTSGSLRDEQFF
>TRBJ2-6|TRBV7-2
CASSPGTGGYGGANVLTF
>TRBJ2-5|TRBV29-1
CSVEGTSGRAHPGGTQYF
>TRBJ2-1|TRBV30
CAWSVGLSYNEQFF
>TRBJ2-7|TRBV10-3
CAISGTGTSGSYEQYF
>TRBJ1-4|TRBV18
CASSPSSVNNEKLFF
>TRBJ2-2|TRBV24-1
CATKAGGGTGELFF
>TRBJ1-5|TRBV5-5
CASSPDRGNQPQHF
>TRBJ1-5|TRBV27
CASSLQGYAQPQHF
>TRBJ2-3|TRBV11-2
CASSLWVAGTDTQYF
>TRBJ1-2|TRBV6-5
CASRPGGGNYGYTF
>TRBJ2-1|TRBV7-3
CASSLEPGLAGNEQFF
>TRBJ2-2|TRBV9
CASSVGAKSGTGELFF
>TRBJ1-1|TRBV30
CAWTRGSLNTEAFF
>TRBJ2-7|TRBV5-1
CASSLAASGGSYEQYF
>TRBJ2-7|TRBV7-9
CASSPRDSFYEQYF
>TRBJ1-1|TRBV29-1
CSGTGGTEAFF